This TCR beta chain was recorded in a study of blood T cell repertoires in COVID-19. Study summary: Sites in the United States, Italy and Spain provided acute and convalescent COVID-19 samples. PBMCs, B-cell-depleted T cells, or T cells were the source of the cDNA or gDNA that made up the material.

Using immunoSEQ multiplex PCR, the repertoire was profiled, and TCRdb retains in-frame clones only, with some absent. In the table there are approximately 170,000 clones, about 74% of which are singletons. CDR1 and CDR2 (germline): MDHEN, SYDVKM. CDR3 length: 13 residues. Trimming cost V 8 bases and J 6 bases, with 14 bases left between them. The chain employs TRBV28 and TRBJ1-5; perhaps TRBD1 as D (6 bases). This TCR derives from a woman of 80 years or more with acute or convalescent COVID-19. The material sequenced was peripheral blood. The CDR3 DNA reads TGTGCCAGCGGTACAGGGATATCTCAGCCCCAGCATTTT. Its protein is CASGTGISQPQHF.